The T cell receptor (beta chain) under discussion was sequenced for a study of molecular identifiers for immune sequencing clone quantification. Study overall: Replicate RNA came from approximately 20,000 or 100,000 naive CD8 cells and was split five ways, and four parts were sequenced.

From roughly 20,000 to 1,000,000 sorted cells, naive CD8 libraries were generated with 10%, 30% or 50% RNA. TCRdb independently ran MiXCR on the PCR reads; one entry per CDR3 protein. This sample has about 320,000 distinct CDR3 sequences, with 20% to 25% found just once. With respect to this clonotype: A much larger clone differs from this one at a single base, so this may be a read error.

The V gene's germline CDR1 is SGHRS and CDR2 YFSETQ. The CDR3 sequence is 16 residues long. The trim removed 4 bases at V and 3 bases at J, leaving 8 bases unmatched. The sample consisted of naive CD8+ T cells from blood, with Jurkat cell RNA spiked in. Noted subset: FACS-sorted CD8+CD4-CCR7+CD45RA+ naive T cells. V and J are TRBV5-1 and TRBJ2-7; 12 positions agree with TRBD2. This receptor was obtained from a human donor in good health. Some libraries in this study had Jurkat cell RNA spiked in. CDR3 amino acids: CASSHTSGGFGYEQYF. The CDR3, as DNA: TGCGCCAGCAGCCACACTAGCGGGGGGTTCGGCTACGAGCAGTACTTC. Full variable domain (remainder filled in from reference TRBV5-1 and TRBJ2-7): KAGVTQTPRYLIKTRGQQVTLSCSPISGHRSVSWYQQTPGQGLQFLFEYFSETQRNKGNFPGRFSGRQFSNSRSEMNVSTLELGDSALYLCASSHTSGGFGYEQYFGPGTRLTVT.